These 10 T cell receptor beta chains were sequenced from one sample in a study of shared clonotypes between healthy human individuals (TCRdb year 2020). Receptor libraries were prepared by the immunoSEQ multiplex PCR assay. Imported from immuneACCESS, the table was reduced by TCRdb to in-frame sequences with V and J called. These copies leave out some clones; in studies compared against another copy, an unresolved V gene accounts for under half, and the cause of the remainder is not known. In this sample the table shows approximately 100,000 clones, approximately 65% of which occur a single time. Together, the top ten hold approximately 24% of the sample. The sequenced sample consisted of memory CD8+ T cells sorted from blood. What the cell subset or site label conveys for this sample: CD45RO+ cells pooled with CCR7-negative TemRA cells. These receptors all stem from a woman aged 30 to 39 in good health.

By proportion, this clone is medium-sized (0.01 to 0.1%). The sample carries other DNA sequences with the same CDR3. The rearrangement links TRBV9 to TRBJ1-5; D possibly corresponds to TRBD1 (6 bases). With 0 bases removed from V and 3 bases from J, the gap between germline ends came to 7 bases. Germline assignment: CDR1 SGDLS and CDR2 YYNGEE. The CDR3 is 14 residues long. CDR3 amino acids: CASSVGDNNQPQHF. As DNA, the CDR3 is TGTGCCAGCAGCGTAGGGGACAACAATCAGCCCCAGCATTTT.

The V and J genes are TRBV10-2 and TRBJ1-1, with D possibly TRBD1 on 6 matching bases. This CDR3 is 14 amino acids long. Germline CDR1 WSHSY, CDR2 SAAADI. The V gene lost 3 bases and the J gene lost 7 bases, with 15 bases spanning the gap. CDR3 loop: CASSDFVKQGEAFF. CDR3 sequence (DNA): TGCGCCAGCAGTGATTTCGTAAAACAGGGTGAAGCTTTCTTT.

This clone showed up just a few times. The same CDR3 also results from other DNA sequences found in this sample. The J gene is TRBJ2-6, the V gene TRBV6-6; tentatively, D is TRBD1 (6 bases). CDR1 and CDR2 (germline): MNHNY, SVGAGI (reference sequence). CDR3 length equals 15 residues. V lost 6 bases and J lost 2, with 11 bases in between. CDR3 region: CASSPYRAGANVLTF. The CDR3 DNA sequence: TGTGCCAGCAGCCCCTACAGGGCTGGGGCCAACGTCCTGACTTTC.

V gene TRBV5-1 combines with J gene TRBJ2-1; D not resolved. Per the germline V gene, CDR1 is SGHRS and CDR2 is YFSETQ. V dropped 10 bases and J dropped 1 base, with 18 bases sitting between them. This CDR3 is built from 15 residues. The CDR3 DNA sequence: TGCGCCTGCGCGATGAGTTCGGGTTCCTACAATGAGCAGTTCTTC. As protein: CACAMSSGSYNEQFF.

V is TRBV27 and J is TRBJ2-7; 13 nucleotides align to TRBD2. Germline CDR1 and CDR2: MNHEY and SMNVEV (reference sequence). Trimming cost V 6 bases and J 2 bases; bases outside gene matches: 10. CDR3 length equals 17 residues. The CDR3 here is CASSPIKGLAGTYEQYF. The DNA for the CDR3 is TGTGCCAGCAGCCCTATTAAGGGACTAGCGGGGACCTACGAGCAGTACTTC.

CDR3 nucleotides: TGTGCCATCAGTGAAGGGGGCGCGGTGGGATCCCTGTTTTTT. This codes for CAISEGGAVGSLFF. The chain couples TRBV10-3 to TRBJ1-4, with TRBD1 identical over 7 bases. The CDR3 totals 14 residues. Germline lookup yields CDR1 ENHRY and CDR2 SYGVKD. With 3 bases clipped from V and 14 bases from J, the junction kept 12 bases outside the gene matches.

The chain combines TRBV6-4 with TRBJ2-3; no clear D. V shed 3 bases and J shed 3 bases, with 7 bases lying between them. Germline CDR1 is MRHNA and CDR2 is SNTAGT. There are 13 residues in the CDR3. This chain's CDR3 is CASSEIVTDTQYF. The DNA of the CDR3 is TGTGCCAGCAGTGAAATCGTGACAGATACGCAGTATTTT.

This rearrangement joins TRBV19 to TRBJ1-5; 7 positions agree with TRBD1. The junction had 3 bases not matched to a gene; V was cut back by 1 base and J by 3 bases. The CDR3 covers 15 residues. The germline V gene encodes CDR1 LNHDA and CDR2 SQIVND (reference sequence). The CDR3 sequence: CASSIGTGFNQPQHF. The CDR3 DNA is TGTGCCAGTAGTATAGGGACAGGCTTCAATCAGCCCCAGCATTTT.

For the CDR3, the DNA is TGCGCCAGCAGACGGGACTTGAGCTCCTACAATGAGCAGTTCTTC. The encoded protein is CASRRDLSSYNEQFF. This chain joins TRBV10-2 and TRBJ2-1; tentative D call: TRBD2 (6 bases). CDR1 is WSHSY, CDR2 SAAADI, per germline. V dropped 6 bases and J dropped 0 bases, with 12 bases sitting between them. The CDR3 sequence is 15 residues long.

J is TRBJ1-4 and V is TRBV27, with D perhaps TRBD1 (5 bases). The ends were cut back, 2 bases at V and 5 bases at J, with 12 bases in the middle. CDR1 and CDR2 (germline): MNHEY, SMNVEV (reference sequence). There are 15 residues in the CDR3. The CDR3 loop reads CASSLADSYNEKLFF. Here the CDR3 DNA reads TGTGCCAGCAGTTTAGCCGACAGTTACAATGAAAAACTGTTTTTT. Variable domain in full (rest from reference TRBV27 and TRBJ1-4): EAQVTQNPRYLITVTGKKLTVTCSQNMNHEYMSWYRQDPGLGLRQIYYSMNVEVTDKGDVPEGYKVSRKEKRNFPLILESPSPNQTSLYFCASSLADSYNEKLFFGSGTQLSVL.